Below are 22 T cell receptor beta chains sequenced from a single sample in a study of blood T cell repertoires in COVID-19. The table came from immunoSEQ multiplex PCR; TCRdb's copy has only in-frame clones and leaves some out. The table lists around 200,000 clones, around 84% of them singletons. Sequencing was carried out using peripheral blood. Receptors originate from a woman of 80 years or more with active or convalescent COVID-19.

The chain uses TRBV23-1 and TRBJ1-5; 8 bases align to TRBD1. TRBV23-1 is assigned to the ORF class and has an uncertain function. The CDR3 is 17 amino acids. With V trimmed by 7 bases and J by 2 bases, 13 bases remained unmatched. CDR3 region: CASILKQGDLCNQPQHF. Here the CDR3 DNA reads TGCGCCAGCATCCTAAAACAGGGGGACCTTTGCAATCAGCCCCAGCATTTT.

This chain uses TRBV29-1 with TRBJ1-1; a possible D gene is TRBD1 (6 bases). This CDR3 is built from 13 residues. CDR1 SQVTM and CDR2 ANQGSEA come from the germline V gene. Trimming cost V 3 bases and J 4 bases, with 12 bases left between them. This CDR3 reads CSVDLGAGTEAFF. The CDR3 DNA reads as TGCAGCGTTGACTTGGGGGCCGGCACTGAAGCTTTCTTT.

The chain carries TRBV20-1 and TRBJ2-1; 10 bases line up with TRBD2. Unmatched junction bases numbered 10, after V lost 3 bases and J lost 5 bases. Germline assignment: CDR1 DFQATT and CDR2 SNEGSKA (reference sequence). The CDR3 is 16 residues long. CDR3 residues: CSASPLAGYTHNEQFF. In nucleotides, the CDR3 is TGCAGTGCTAGTCCACTAGCGGGGTATACTCACAATGAGCAGTTCTTC.

Concerning this clone itself: Other DNA sequences in this specimen translate into the identical CDR3. The chain carries TRBV7-2 and TRBJ1-2; TRBD1 might be the D (5 bases). The germline gives CDR1 SGHTA, CDR2 FQGNSA. This CDR3 is 14 amino acids long. V lost 1 base and J lost 2, with 8 bases in between. CDR3 nucleotide sequence: TGTGCCAGCAGCTTAGATGGGGGGAACTATGGCTACACCTTC. Its protein is CASSLDGGNYGYTF.

V and J are TRBV10-3 and TRBJ2-5; no firm D call. Per germline, CDR1 ENHRY and CDR2 SYGVKD. Trimming removed 3 bases from V and 4 bases from J, with 9 bases in between. CDR3 size: 13 residues. Written as DNA, the CDR3 is TGTGCCATCAGTGATAGTGGTCGAGAGACCCAGTACTTC. This encodes CAISDSGRETQYF.

This sequence joins TRBV4-1 and TRBJ2-2; D ambiguous. Trimming left V 3 bases short and J 7 bases short, with 15 bases between. This CDR3 has 15 amino acids. Germline V gene data show CDR1 as MGHRA and CDR2 as YSYEKL. Written as DNA, the CDR3 is TGCGCCAGCAGCCATAGCAAAGGCCCTAGCGGGGAGCTGTTTTTT. It codes for CASSHSKGPSGELFF.

This chain connects TRBV7-2 to TRBJ2-5; D possibly corresponds to TRBD1 (6 bases). CDR3 length equals 15 residues. Trimming stripped 4 bases from V and 3 bases from J, with 15 bases between. Germline CDR1 SGHTA, CDR2 FQGNSA. Written as DNA, the CDR3 is TGTGCCAGCAGCTCCTTTTCGACAGGCAAAGAGACCCAGTACTTC. Translating it yields CASSSFSTGKETQYF.

The rearrangement uses TRBV6-6 and TRBJ1-2; tentatively, D is TRBD1 (6 bases). Trimming took off 4 bases at V and 4 bases at J, with 19 bases between the two ends. The CDR3 is 16 residues long. In germline, CDR1 is MNHNY, CDR2 SVGAGI (reference sequence). CDR3 DNA sequence: TGTGCCAGCAGTTCACCCTTGGGGAGGGGGATCTATGGCTACACCTTC. Encoded protein: CASSSPLGRGIYGYTF.

This clone was seen only a few times. The chain combines TRBV28 with TRBJ1-4; D is uncertain. Germline V gene lookup returns CDR1 MDHEN and CDR2 SYDVKM. This CDR3 is 12 amino acids long. Trimming removed 11 bases at V and 0 bases at J, with 7 bases between. This CDR3 is CAARATNEKLFF. CDR3 bases: TGTGCCGCGAGAGCAACTAATGAAAAACTGTTTTTT.

As DNA, the CDR3 is TGTGCCAGCAGCAACACGGGACAGCTTGAAAAACTGTTTTTT. Its protein product is CASSNTGQLEKLFF. This sequence joins TRBV28 and TRBJ1-4; 7 nucleotides match TRBD1. The CDR3 is 14 amino acids. V trimming: 6 bases; J trimming: 7 bases; junction bases outside the gene matches: 8. Germline V gives CDR1 MDHEN, CDR2 SYDVKM.

The chain links TRBV3-1 (or the pseudogene TRBV3-2) to TRBJ2-7; 7 nucleotides agree with TRBD2. The CDR3 spans 17 residues. Germline V gene sequence: CDR1 LGHDT, CDR2 YNNKEL (reference sequence). Trimming removed 0 bases from V and 0 bases from J; junction bases left unmatched: 8. Here the CDR3 DNA reads TGTGCCAGCAGCCAAGACCCCGGGGGGACCCTCTCCTACGAGCAGTACTTC. It codes for CASSQDPGGTLSYEQYF.

This clone was seen a few times. The chain links TRBV6-6 to TRBJ2-7, with D hard to call. Trimming removed 10 bases at V and 1 base at J, with 17 bases between. There are 14 residues in the CDR3. Per the germline V gene, CDR1 is MNHNY and CDR2 is SVGAGI (reference sequence). The CDR3 DNA reads as TGTGCCAACTCGAGGCGATTATGGTCCTACGAGCAGTACTTC. Translated, it gives CANSRRLWSYEQYF.

The chain links TRBV12-3 or TRBV12-4 to TRBJ1-2; TRBD1 is a possible D gene (5 bases). This CDR3 contains 13 residues. V was trimmed by 6 bases and J by 5 bases, leaving 13 bases between them. This CDR3 is CASRTDRLYGYTF. The CDR3 coding sequence is TGTGCCAGCAGAACCGACAGACTGTATGGCTACACCTTC.

The chain recombines TRBV28 with TRBJ1-1; D is unclear. Trimming left V 3 bases short and J 10 bases short, with 12 bases between. CDR3 length equals 12 residues. The germline gives CDR1 MDHEN, CDR2 SYDVKM. Here the CDR3 DNA reads TGTGCCAGCAGTTTTCCCGTCGGGGTAGCTTTCTTT. It codes for CASSFPVGVAFF.

This clone has just a few counts. The CDR3 coding sequence is TGTGCCAGTAGTATACAACCGGGACTAGCGGGAGATACGCAGTATTTT. Translating it yields CASSIQPGLAGDTQYF. The rearrangement uses TRBV19 and TRBJ2-3; 12 bases match TRBD2. The junction had 5 bases not matched to a gene; V was cut back by 2 bases and J by 5 bases. The CDR3 runs 16 residues. Looked up from germline, CDR1 is LNHDA and CDR2 is SQIVND (reference sequence).

This clone was seen once. V and J are TRBV4-1 and TRBJ1-2; 7 nucleotides line up with TRBD1. Per germline, CDR1 MGHRA and CDR2 YSYEKL. Trimming at V came to 0 bases and at J to 1 base, leaving 5 bases not matched to a gene. The CDR3 loop spans 16 amino acids. The CDR3 sequence is CASSQDNRGYNYGYTF. CDR3 in DNA: TGCGCCAGCAGCCAAGATAACAGGGGTTATAACTATGGCTACACCTTC.

The V gene is TRBV19, the J gene TRBJ2-5; unclear D gene. The V and J ends lost 6 bases and 7 bases respectively, with 15 bases between them. Germline loops: CDR1 LNHDA, CDR2 SQIVND (reference sequence). CDR3 length equals 13 residues. This chain's CDR3 is CASSTRDPGTQYF. In DNA form, the CDR3 reads TGTGCCAGTAGCACAAGAGACCCAGGGACCCAGTACTTC.

The rearrangement uses TRBV10-3 and TRBJ1-1; 11 bases line up with TRBD1. The CDR3 covers 13 residues. The V and J ends lost 8 bases and 5 bases, in that order; junction bases with no gene match: 4. Germline V gene sequence: CDR1 ENHRY, CDR2 SYGVKD. Here the CDR3 DNA reads TGTGCCATCGGGACAGGGGGGAGTACTGAAGCTTTCTTT. This codes for CAIGTGGSTEAFF.

The chain uses TRBV6-2 or TRBV6-3 and TRBJ2-2; 12 bases agree with TRBD2. The CDR3 sequence is 17 residues long. Germline assignment: CDR1 MNHEY and CDR2 SVGEGT. Trimming at V came to 2 bases and at J to 7 bases, leaving 8 bases not matched to a gene. CDR3 sequence reads: CASSYRLAGAGGGELFF. Written as DNA, the CDR3 is TGTGCCAGCAGTTACCGACTAGCGGGAGCAGGGGGCGGGGAGCTGTTTTTT.

The CDR3 DNA sequence: TGTGCCAGCAGCGGGCGGGTGCCGGATACGCAGTATTTT. It translates to CASSGRVPDTQYF. The chain recombines TRBV9 with TRBJ2-3, with a weak D call TRBD2 (5 bases). This CDR3 has 13 residues. The germline CDR1 and CDR2 sequences are SGDLS and YYNGEE. V was clipped by 3 bases and J by 6 bases, with 11 bases between them.

This chain joins TRBV7-9 and TRBJ1-2, with 8 bases matching TRBD1. Germline CDR1 and CDR2: SEHNR and FQNEAQ (reference sequence). V lost 2 bases and J lost 5; bases outside the gene matches: 4. The CDR3 extends over 14 amino acids. The CDR3 bases are TGTGCCAGCAGCTTATGGACAGGGAATTATGGCTACACCTTC. This encodes CASSLWTGNYGYTF. Based on the CDR3 plus reference TRBV7-9 and TRBJ1-2, the full variable domain is DTGVSQNPRHKITKRGQNVTFRCDPISEHNRLYWYRQTLGQGPEFLTYFQNEAQLEKSRLLSDRFSAERPKGSFSTLEIQRTEQGDSAMYLCASSLWTGNYGYTFGSGTRLTVV.

J is TRBJ2-3 and V is TRBV5-6; possibly TRBD1 for D (6 bases). V shed 1 base and J shed 9 bases, with 15 bases lying between them. The CDR3 has 14 amino acids. CDR1 and CDR2 from the germline V gene are SGHDT and YYEEEE. The CDR3 DNA follows: TGTGCCAGCAGCTTGCGACGGAGAGGGGGAACGCAGTATTTT. Translated, it gives CASSLRRRGGTQYF.